Presented here are 11 T cell receptor beta chains from one specimen sequenced in a study of radiotherapy plus CTLA-4 blockade in lung cancer. Only in-frame clones appear in the TCRdb table, and some are missing; sequencing was by immunoSEQ multiplex PCR. This table holds some 74,000 clones, more than 75% found once. This specimen consisted of peripheral blood, obtained from a patient treated with radiotherapy plus ipilimumab. These receptors originate from a human donor with non-small cell lung cancer who had a complete response to radiotherapy plus ipilimumab.

This sequence joins TRBV30 and TRBJ1-1; a weak D match, TRBD1 (5 bases). V was pared by 3 bases and J by 4 bases, with 15 bases between. Germline-derived CDR1 and CDR2 are GTSNPN and SVGIG (reference sequence). This CDR3 is 14 amino acids long. CDR3 sequence: CAWRDFVGGTEAFF. The DNA of the CDR3 is TGTGCCTGGAGGGACTTCGTGGGGGGCACTGAAGCTTTCTTT.

The chain carries TRBV7-2 and TRBJ1-6; the D gene is possibly TRBD1 (5 bases). This CDR3 spans 12 amino acids. Per the germline V gene, CDR1 is SGHTA and CDR2 is FQGNSA. V lost 2 bases, J lost 13 bases, and 9 bases lay in between. The CDR3 region is CASSLQGRPLHF. CDR3 DNA sequence: TGTGCCAGCAGCTTACAGGGCCGGCCCCTCCACTTT. The full variable domain, in which reference TRBV7-2 and TRBJ1-6 provide the parts outside the CDR3, is GAGVSQSPSNKVTEKGKDVELRCDPISGHTALYWYRQSLGQGLEFLIYFQGNSAPDKSGLPSDRFSAERTGGSVSTLTIQRTQQEDSAVYLCASSLQGRPLHFGNGTRLTVT.

This sequence joins TRBV6-5 and TRBJ1-5; D perhaps matches TRBD1 (5 bases). The ends were cut back, 5 bases at V and 9 bases at J, with 14 bases in the middle. Germline V gene sequence: CDR1 MNHEY, CDR2 SVGAGI. The CDR3 consists of 13 residues. The CDR3 loop is CASSRDGRLPQHF. The CDR3 DNA reads as TGTGCCAGCAGTAGGGACGGAAGGTTGCCCCAGCATTTT.

This sequence joins TRBV19 and TRBJ1-3; D gene unclear. This CDR3 is 13 amino acids long. Trimming took 7 bases from V and 4 from J, leaving 11 bases between them. Germline values: CDR1 LNHDA, CDR2 SQIVND (reference sequence). CDR3 sequence reads: CASNKGIGNTIYF. For the CDR3, the DNA is TGTGCCAGTAACAAAGGAATCGGAAACACCATATATTTT.

The rearrangement links TRBV19 to TRBJ2-1; 9 bases line up with TRBD2. V trimming: 8 bases; J trimming: 7 bases; junction bases outside the gene matches: 6. Germline values: CDR1 LNHDA, CDR2 SQIVND (reference sequence). CDR3 length: 13 amino acids. The CDR3 DNA reads as TGTGCCAGTTCTGGCGGGGGGGCAAATGAGCAGTTCTTC. Translation: CASSGGGANEQFF.

The chain joins TRBV19 to TRBJ2-2; D uncertain. CDR3 length: 15 residues. Germline V gene lookup returns CDR1 LNHDA and CDR2 SQIVND (reference sequence). Trimming removed 2 bases at V and 0 bases at J, with 7 bases between. Here the CDR3 DNA reads TGTGCCAGTAGTATATCGATAGCGAACACCGGGGAGCTGTTTTTT. Translating gives CASSISIANTGELFF.

The rearrangement uses TRBV9 and TRBJ1-2; D gene ambiguous. This CDR3 comprises 19 residues. Germline CDR1 SGDLS, CDR2 YYNGEE. V shed 3 bases and J shed 0 bases, with 24 bases lying between them. Written as DNA, the CDR3 is TGTGCCAGCAGCGGTAGCTACGTTGGGAGGAGACCAGCTAACTATGGCTACACCTTC. It yields the protein CASSGSYVGRRPANYGYTF.

J is TRBJ1-2 and V is TRBV6-1; D perhaps matches TRBD1 (6 bases). The CDR3 length is 15 residues. Trimming took off 4 bases at V and 8 bases at J, with 20 bases between the two ends. The germline V gene has CDR1 MNHNS and CDR2 SASEGT. The CDR3 DNA is TGTGCCAGCAGTGGGGGGAATCACAGGGTACAAGGCTACACCTTC. Encoded protein: CASSGGNHRVQGYTF.

This chain connects TRBV19 to TRBJ1-4, with 11 bases matching TRBD1. From germline, CDR1 is LNHDA and CDR2 SQIVND (reference sequence). Trimming took 5 bases from V and 7 from J; bases not matched to a gene: 0. This CDR3 comprises 13 residues. CDR3 DNA sequence: TGTGCCAGTAGTGGGACAGGGGGTGAAAAACTGTTTTTT. Protein product: CASSGTGGEKLFF.

The CDR3 region is CASSRRGKDEQFF. CDR3 DNA sequence: TGTGCCAGCAGCCGAAGGGGGAAGGATGAGCAGTTCTTC. The chain combines TRBV7-8 with TRBJ2-1, with D perhaps matching TRBD1 (6 bases). Germline CDR1 and CDR2: SGHVS and FQNEAQ. This CDR3 comprises 13 residues. Trimming shortened V by 5 bases and J by 8 bases, and 13 bases separated the two germline ends.

The chain combines TRBV6-1 with TRBJ2-1, with TRBD2 as a possible D gene (5 bases). V shed 7 bases and J shed 0 bases, with 13 bases lying between them. This CDR3 has 15 amino acids. In germline, CDR1 is MNHNS, CDR2 SASEGT. The CDR3 bases are TGTGCCAGCACCCGGAGCAGCGGCTCCTACAATGAGCAGTTCTTC. The encoded protein is CASTRSSGSYNEQFF.